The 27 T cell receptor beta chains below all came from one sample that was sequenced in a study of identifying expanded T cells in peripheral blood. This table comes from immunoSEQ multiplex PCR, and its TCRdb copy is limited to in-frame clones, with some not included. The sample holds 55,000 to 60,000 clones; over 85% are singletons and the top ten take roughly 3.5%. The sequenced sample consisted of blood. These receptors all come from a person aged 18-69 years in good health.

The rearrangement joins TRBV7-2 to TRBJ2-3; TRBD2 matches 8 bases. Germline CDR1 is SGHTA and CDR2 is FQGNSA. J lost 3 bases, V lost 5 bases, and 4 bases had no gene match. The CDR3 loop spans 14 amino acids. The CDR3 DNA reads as TGTGCCAGCAGCAGAGCGGGAGTTACAGATACGCAGTATTTT. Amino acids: CASSRAGVTDTQYF.

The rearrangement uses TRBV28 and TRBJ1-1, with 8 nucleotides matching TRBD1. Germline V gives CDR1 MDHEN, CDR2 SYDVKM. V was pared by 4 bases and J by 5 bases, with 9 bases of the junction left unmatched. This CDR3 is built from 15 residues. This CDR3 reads CASSSSRGRVTEAFF. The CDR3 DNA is TGTGCCAGCAGTTCATCCAGGGGGCGAGTAACTGAAGCTTTCTTT.

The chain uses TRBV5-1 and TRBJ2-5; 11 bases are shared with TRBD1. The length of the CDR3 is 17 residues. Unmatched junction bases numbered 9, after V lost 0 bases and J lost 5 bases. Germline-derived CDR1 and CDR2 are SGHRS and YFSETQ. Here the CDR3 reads CASSLAIGTGGLETQYF. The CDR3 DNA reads TGCGCCAGCAGCTTGGCCATCGGGACAGGGGGTCTTGAGACCCAGTACTTC. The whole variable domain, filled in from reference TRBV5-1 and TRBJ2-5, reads KAGVTQTPRYLIKTRGQQVTLSCSPISGHRSVSWYQQTPGQGLQFLFEYFSETQRNKGNFPGRFSGRQFSNSRSEMNVSTLELGDSALYLCASSLAIGTGGLETQYFGPGTRLLVL.

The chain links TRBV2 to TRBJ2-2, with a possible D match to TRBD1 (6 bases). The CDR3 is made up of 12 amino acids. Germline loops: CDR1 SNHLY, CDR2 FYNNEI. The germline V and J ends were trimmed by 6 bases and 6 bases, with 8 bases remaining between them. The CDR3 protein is CASRTGPGELFF. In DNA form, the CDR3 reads TGTGCCAGCAGGACAGGTCCCGGGGAGCTGTTTTTT.

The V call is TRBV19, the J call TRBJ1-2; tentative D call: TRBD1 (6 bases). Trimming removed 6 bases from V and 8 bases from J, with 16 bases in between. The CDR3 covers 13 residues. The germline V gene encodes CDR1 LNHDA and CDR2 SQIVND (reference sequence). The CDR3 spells CASRNDQGRGYTF. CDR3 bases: TGTGCCAGTAGAAATGATCAGGGGAGAGGCTACACCTTC.

The DNA for the CDR3 is TGTGCCAGCAGCGTAACAGCGGGGGCATCCTCGTTGTTCTTC. Amino acids: CASSVTAGASSLFF. The rearrangement joins TRBV9 to TRBJ2-1, with 8 bases fitting TRBD2. V lost 1 base to trimming and J lost 15 bases; unmatched junction nucleotides: 12. Looked up from germline, CDR1 is SGDLS and CDR2 is YYNGEE. The CDR3 covers 14 residues. Looking up the rest from reference TRBV9 and TRBJ2-1 gives the full variable domain: DSGVTQTPKHLITATGQRVTLRCSPRSGDLSVYWYQQSLDQGLQFLIQYYNGEERAKGNILERFSAQQFPDLHSELNLSSLELGDSALYFCASSVTAGASSLFFGPGTRLTVL.

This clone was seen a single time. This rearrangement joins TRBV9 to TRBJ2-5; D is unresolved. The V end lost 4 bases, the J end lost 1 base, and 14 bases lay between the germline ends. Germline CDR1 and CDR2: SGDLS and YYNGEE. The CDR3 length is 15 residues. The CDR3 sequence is CASSTSDRAQETQYF. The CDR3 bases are TGTGCCAGCAGCACCTCAGATCGAGCCCAAGAGACCCAGTACTTC.

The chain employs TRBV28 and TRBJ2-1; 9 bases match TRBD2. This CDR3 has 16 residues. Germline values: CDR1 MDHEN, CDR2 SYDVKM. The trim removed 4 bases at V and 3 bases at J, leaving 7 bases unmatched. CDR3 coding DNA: TGTGCCAGCAGTTCTATAGCGGGAGCGAACTACAATGAGCAGTTCTTC. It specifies CASSSIAGANYNEQFF. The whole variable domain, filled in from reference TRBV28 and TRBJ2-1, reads DVKVTQSSRYLVKRTGEKVFLECVQDMDHENMFWYRQDPGLGLRLIYFSYDVKMKEKGDIPEGYSVSREKKERFSLILESASTNQTSMYLCASSSIAGANYNEQFFGPGTRLTVL.

DNA of the CDR3: TGTGCCAGCAGTGATCTGTTCGGGCCTAGCACAGATACGCAGTATTTT. This translates into CASSDLFGPSTDTQYF. The chain couples TRBV6-1 to TRBJ2-3; no firm D call. With 3 bases removed from V and 0 bases from J, the gap between germline ends came to 13 bases. This CDR3 contains 16 residues. CDR1 and CDR2 (germline): MNHNS, SASEGT.

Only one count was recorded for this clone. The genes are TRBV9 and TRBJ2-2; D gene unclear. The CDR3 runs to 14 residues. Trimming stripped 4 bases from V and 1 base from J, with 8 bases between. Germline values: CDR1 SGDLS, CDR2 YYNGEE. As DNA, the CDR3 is TGTGCCAGCAGCACGACCTTGAACACCGGGGAGCTGTTTTTT. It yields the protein CASSTTLNTGELFF.

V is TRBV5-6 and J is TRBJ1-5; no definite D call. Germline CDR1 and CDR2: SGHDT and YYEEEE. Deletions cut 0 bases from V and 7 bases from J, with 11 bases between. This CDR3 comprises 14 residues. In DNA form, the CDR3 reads TGTGCCAGCAGCTTGGGGGCCAGCGAGCAGCCCCAGCATTTT. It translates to CASSLGASEQPQHF.

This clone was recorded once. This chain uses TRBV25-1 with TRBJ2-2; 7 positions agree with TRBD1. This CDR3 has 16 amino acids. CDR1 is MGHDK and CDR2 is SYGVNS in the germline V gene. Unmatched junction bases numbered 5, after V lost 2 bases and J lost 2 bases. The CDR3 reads CASSETRGRNTGELFF. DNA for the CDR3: TGTGCCAGCAGTGAAACTAGGGGGCGAAACACCGGGGAGCTGTTTTTT.

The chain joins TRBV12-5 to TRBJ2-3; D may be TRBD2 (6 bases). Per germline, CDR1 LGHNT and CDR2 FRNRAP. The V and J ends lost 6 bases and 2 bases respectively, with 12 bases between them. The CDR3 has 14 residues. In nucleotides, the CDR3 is TGTGCTAGTGGGGGCGGCGGGGTCACAGATACGCAGTATTTT. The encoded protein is CASGGGGVTDTQYF.

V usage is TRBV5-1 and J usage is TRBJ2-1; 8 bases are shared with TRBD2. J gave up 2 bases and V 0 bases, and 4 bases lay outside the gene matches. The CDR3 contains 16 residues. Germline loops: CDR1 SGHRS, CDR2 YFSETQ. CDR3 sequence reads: CASSLASGSAYNEQFF. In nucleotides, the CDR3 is TGCGCCAGCAGCTTGGCGAGCGGGAGTGCCTACAATGAGCAGTTCTTC.

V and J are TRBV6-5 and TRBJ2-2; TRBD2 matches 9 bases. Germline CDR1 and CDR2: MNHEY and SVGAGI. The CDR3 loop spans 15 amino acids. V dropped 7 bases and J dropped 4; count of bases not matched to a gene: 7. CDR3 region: CASKRTSVTTGELFF. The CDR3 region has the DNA TGTGCCAGCAAGCGGACTAGCGTGACCACCGGGGAGCTGTTTTTT.

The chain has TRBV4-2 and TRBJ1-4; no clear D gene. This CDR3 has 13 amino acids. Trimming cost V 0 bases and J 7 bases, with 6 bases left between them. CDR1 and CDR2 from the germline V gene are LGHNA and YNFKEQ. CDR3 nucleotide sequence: TGTGCCAGCAGCCAAGATTTGGGTGAAAAACTGTTTTTT. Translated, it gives CASSQDLGEKLFF.

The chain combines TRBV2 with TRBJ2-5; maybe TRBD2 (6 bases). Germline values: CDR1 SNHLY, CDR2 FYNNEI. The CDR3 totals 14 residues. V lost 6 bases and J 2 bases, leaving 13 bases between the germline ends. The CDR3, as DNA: TGTGCCAGCAGGGTTAGCGGAGGACAAGAGACCCAGTACTTC. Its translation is CASRVSGGQETQYF.

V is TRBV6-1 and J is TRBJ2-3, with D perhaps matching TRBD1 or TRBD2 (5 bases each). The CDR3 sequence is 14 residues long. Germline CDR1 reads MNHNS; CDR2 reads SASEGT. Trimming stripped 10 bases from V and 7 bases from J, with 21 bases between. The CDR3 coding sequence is TGTGCCATAGAGGGGACGACCCGATGGAATACGCAGTATTTT. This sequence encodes CAIEGTTRWNTQYF.

CDR3 nucleotide sequence: TGTGCCAGCATTTGGGTTCAGGGGGGACCCCAAGAGACCCAGTACTTC. The encoded protein is CASIWVQGGPQETQYF. The chain uses TRBV2 and TRBJ2-5, with D perhaps matching TRBD1 (7 bases). CDR1 and CDR2 (germline): SNHLY, FYNNEI. With 7 bases removed from V and 1 base from J, the gap between germline ends came to 19 bases. This CDR3 region has 16 residues.

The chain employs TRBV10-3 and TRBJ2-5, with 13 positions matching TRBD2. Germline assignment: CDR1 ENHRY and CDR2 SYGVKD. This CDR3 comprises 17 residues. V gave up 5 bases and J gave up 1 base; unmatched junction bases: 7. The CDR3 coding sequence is TGTGCCATCAGTCTTGGGGGACTAGCGGGACTCCAAGAGACCCAGTACTTC. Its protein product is CAISLGGLAGLQETQYF.

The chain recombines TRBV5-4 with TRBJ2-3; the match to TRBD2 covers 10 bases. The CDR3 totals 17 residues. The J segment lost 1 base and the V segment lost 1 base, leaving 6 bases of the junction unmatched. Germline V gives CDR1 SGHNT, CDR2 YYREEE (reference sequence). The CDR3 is CASSLMTSGPGTDTQYF. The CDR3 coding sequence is TGTGCCAGCAGCTTGATGACTAGCGGGCCGGGCACAGATACGCAGTATTTT.

CDR3 bases: TGTGCCAGCAGTTACCACCGTAGTTACGAGCAGTACTTC. Translation gives CASSYHRSYEQYF. The chain employs TRBV6-5 and TRBJ2-7, with D hard to call. The germline CDR1 and CDR2 sequences are MNHEY and SVGAGI. V was trimmed by 2 bases and J by 4 bases, leaving 9 bases between them. This CDR3 is 13 amino acids long.

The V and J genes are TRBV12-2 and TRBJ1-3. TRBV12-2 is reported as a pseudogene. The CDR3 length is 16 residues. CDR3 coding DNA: TGTGCAAGTCGCCTAGAGGGCACTAACTCTGGAAACACCATATATTTT. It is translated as CASRLEGTNSGNTIYF.

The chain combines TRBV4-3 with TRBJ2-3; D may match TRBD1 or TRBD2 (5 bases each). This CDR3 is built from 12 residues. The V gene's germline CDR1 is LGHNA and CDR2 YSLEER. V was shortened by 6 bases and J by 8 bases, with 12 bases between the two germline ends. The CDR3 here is CASSSEGSTQYF. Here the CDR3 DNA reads TGCGCCAGCAGTTCAGAGGGGAGTACGCAGTATTTT.

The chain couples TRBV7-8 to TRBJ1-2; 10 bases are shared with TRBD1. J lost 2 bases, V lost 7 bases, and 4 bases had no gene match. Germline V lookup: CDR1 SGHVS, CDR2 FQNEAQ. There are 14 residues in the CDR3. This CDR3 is CASTGDRGNYGYTF. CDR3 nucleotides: TGTGCCAGCACCGGGGACAGGGGAAACTATGGCTACACCTTC. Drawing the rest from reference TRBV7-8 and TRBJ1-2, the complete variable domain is GAGVSQSPRYKVAKRGQDVALRCDPISGHVSLFWYQQALGQGPEFLTYFQNEAQLDKSGLPSDRFFAERPEGSVSTLKIQRTQQEDSAVYLCASTGDRGNYGYTFGSGTRLTVV.

As DNA, the CDR3 is TGTGCCAGCAGCCGAGCTCGGAAATGGGAGACCCAGTACTTC. Translated, it gives CASSRARKWETQYF. The chain employs TRBV7-2 and TRBJ2-5; D is unclear. The germline V and J ends were trimmed by 5 bases and 5 bases, with 15 bases remaining between them. The CDR3 runs to 14 residues. Germline V gene data show CDR1 as SGHTA and CDR2 as FQGNSA.

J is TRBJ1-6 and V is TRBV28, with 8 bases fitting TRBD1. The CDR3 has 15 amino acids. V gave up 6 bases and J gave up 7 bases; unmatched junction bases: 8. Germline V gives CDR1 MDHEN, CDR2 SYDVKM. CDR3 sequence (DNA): TGTGCCAGCAGGGCCCCAGGGGGCGAAAATTCACCCCTCCACTTT. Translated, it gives CASRAPGGENSPLHF.